The sequence of this T cell receptor beta chain was determined in a study of T cells in pancreatic ductal adenocarcinoma. Study-wide findings and caveats: This surgical cohort overrepresents the minority presenting with early-stage disease. Tumor-versus-blood clonality comparisons may be biased toward lower tumor diversity. Tumor samples had fewer productive templates and about 8-fold fewer unique clonotypes than blood. Mean clonality was approximately 0.1 in tumors and 0.07 to 0.075 in blood, not significantly different.

As to this clone: The antigen is not known.

V trimming: 4 bases; J trimming: 0 bases; junction bases outside the gene matches: 8. Germline-derived CDR1 and CDR2 are MNHEY and SMNVEV (reference sequence). The CDR3 contains 17 residues. This table comes from immunoSEQ multiplex PCR, and its TCRdb copy is limited to in-frame clones, with some not included. The table lists about 100,000 clones, nearly 95% of them singletons. Selected pancreatic ductal adenocarcinoma patients had undergone surgery without neoadjuvant therapy. This sequence originates from a human donor with pancreatic ductal adenocarcinoma. This chain links TRBV27 with TRBJ2-4, with 8 bases lining up with TRBD1. Sequencing was done on a sample of PBMCs. The CDR3 nucleotides are TGTGCCAGCAGTTCCCCATTACAGGGGGGAGCCAAAAACATTCAGTACTTC. Its translation: CASSSPLQGGAKNIQYF.